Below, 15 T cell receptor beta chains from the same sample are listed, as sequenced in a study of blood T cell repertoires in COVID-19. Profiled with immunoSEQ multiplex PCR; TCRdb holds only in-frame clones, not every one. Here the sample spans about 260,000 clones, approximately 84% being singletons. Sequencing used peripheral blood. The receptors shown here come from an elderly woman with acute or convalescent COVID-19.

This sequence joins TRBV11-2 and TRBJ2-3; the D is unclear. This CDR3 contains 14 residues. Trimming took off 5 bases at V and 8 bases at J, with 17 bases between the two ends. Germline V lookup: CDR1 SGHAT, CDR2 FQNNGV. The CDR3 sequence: CASSPGDVSSTQYF. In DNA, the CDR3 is TGTGCCAGCAGCCCTGGAGACGTAAGCAGTACGCAGTATTTT.

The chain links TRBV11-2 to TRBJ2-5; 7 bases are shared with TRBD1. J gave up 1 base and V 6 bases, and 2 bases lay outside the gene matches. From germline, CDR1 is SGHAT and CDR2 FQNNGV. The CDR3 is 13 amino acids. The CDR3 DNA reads TGTGCCAGCAGACGGGACAGCCAAGAGACCCAGTACTTC. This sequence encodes CASRRDSQETQYF.

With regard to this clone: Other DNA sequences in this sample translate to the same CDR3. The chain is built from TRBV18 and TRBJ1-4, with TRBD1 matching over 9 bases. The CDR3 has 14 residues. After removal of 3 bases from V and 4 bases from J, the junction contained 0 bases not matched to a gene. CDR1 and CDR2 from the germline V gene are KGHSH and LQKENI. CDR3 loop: CASSPDRGNEKLFF. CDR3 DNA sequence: TGTGCCAGCTCACCGGACAGGGGTAATGAAAAACTGTTTTTT.

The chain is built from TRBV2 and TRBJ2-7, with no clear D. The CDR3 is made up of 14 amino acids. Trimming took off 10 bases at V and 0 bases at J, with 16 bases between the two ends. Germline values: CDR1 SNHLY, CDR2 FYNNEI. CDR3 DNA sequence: TGTGCCACCTCGGTAGCAGCCAGCTCCTACGAGCAGTACTTC. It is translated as CATSVAASSYEQYF. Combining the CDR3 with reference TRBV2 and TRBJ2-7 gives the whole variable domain EPEVTQTPSHQVTQMGQEVILRCVPISNHLYFYWYRQILGQKVEFLVSFYNNEISEKSEIFDDQFSVERPDGSNFTLKIRSTKLEDSAMYFCATSVAASSYEQYFGPGTRLTVT.

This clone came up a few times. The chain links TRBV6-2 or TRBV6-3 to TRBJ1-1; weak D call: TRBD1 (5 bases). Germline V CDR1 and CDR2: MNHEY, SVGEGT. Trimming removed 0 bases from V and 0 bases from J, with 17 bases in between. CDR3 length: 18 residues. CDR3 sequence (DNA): TGTGCCAGCAGTTACTCAGGGTGGACATCAAGCATGAACACTGAAGCTTTCTTT. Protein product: CASSYSGWTSSMNTEAFF.

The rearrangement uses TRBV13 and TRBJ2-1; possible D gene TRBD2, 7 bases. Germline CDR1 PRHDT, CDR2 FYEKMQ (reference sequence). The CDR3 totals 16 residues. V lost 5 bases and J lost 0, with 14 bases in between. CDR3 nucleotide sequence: TGTGCCAGCAGCAGAAGGGGGGGGAGCTCCTACAATGAGCAGTTCTTC. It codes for CASSRRGGSSYNEQFF.

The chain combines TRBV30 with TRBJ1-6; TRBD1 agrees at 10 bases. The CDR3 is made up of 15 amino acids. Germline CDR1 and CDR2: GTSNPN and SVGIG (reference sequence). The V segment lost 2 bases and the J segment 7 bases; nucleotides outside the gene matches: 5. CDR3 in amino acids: CAWSIRTGGNSPLHF. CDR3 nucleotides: TGTGCCTGGAGTATTCGGACAGGGGGAAATTCACCCCTCCACTTT.

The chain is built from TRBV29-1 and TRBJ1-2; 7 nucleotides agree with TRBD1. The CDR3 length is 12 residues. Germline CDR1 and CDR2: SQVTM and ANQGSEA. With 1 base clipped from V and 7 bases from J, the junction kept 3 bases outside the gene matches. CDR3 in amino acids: CSVEGQGLGYTF. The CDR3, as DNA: TGCAGCGTTGAAGGACAGGGACTTGGCTACACCTTC.

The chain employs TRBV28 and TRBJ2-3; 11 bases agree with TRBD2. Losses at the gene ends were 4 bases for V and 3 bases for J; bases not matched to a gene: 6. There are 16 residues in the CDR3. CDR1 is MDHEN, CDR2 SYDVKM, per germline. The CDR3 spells CASSSIRTSGTDTQYF. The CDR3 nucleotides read TGTGCCAGCAGTTCCATTAGGACTAGCGGGACAGATACGCAGTATTTT.

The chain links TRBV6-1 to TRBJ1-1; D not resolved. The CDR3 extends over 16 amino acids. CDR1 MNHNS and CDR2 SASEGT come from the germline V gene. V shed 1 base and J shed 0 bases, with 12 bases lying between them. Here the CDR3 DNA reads TGTGCCAGCAGTGAAGGGCGGCTTAACATGAACACTGAAGCTTTCTTT. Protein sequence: CASSEGRLNMNTEAFF.

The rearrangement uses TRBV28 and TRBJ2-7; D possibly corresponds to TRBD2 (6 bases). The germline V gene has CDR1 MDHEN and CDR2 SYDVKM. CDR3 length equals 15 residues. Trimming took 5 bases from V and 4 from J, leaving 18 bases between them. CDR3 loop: CASSARTSISYEQYF. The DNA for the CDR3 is TGTGCCAGCAGTGCCCGAACTAGCATATCGTACGAGCAGTACTTC.

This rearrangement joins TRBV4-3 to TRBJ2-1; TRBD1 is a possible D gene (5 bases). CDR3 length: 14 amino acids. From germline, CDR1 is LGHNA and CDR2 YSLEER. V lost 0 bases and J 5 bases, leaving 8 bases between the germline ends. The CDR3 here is CASSQDRVDNEQFF. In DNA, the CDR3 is TGCGCCAGCAGCCAAGACAGGGTGGACAATGAGCAGTTCTTC.

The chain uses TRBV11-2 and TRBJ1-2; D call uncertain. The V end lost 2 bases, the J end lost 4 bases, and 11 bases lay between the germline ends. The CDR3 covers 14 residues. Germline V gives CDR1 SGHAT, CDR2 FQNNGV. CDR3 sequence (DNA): TGTGCCAGCAGCTTACTGGTGGCCGCCTATGGCTACACCTTC. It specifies CASSLLVAAYGYTF.

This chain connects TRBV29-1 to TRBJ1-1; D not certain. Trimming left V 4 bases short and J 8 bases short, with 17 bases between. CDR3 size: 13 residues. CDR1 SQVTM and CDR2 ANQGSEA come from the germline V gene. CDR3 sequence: CSVALQRVGEAFF. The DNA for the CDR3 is TGCAGCGTTGCTCTACAGCGGGTAGGGGAAGCTTTCTTT.

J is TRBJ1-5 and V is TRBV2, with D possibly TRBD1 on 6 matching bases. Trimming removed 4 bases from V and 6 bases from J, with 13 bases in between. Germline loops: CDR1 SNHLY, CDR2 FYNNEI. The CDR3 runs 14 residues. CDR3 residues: CASSGPGVPQPQHF. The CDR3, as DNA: TGTGCCAGCAGTGGACCAGGGGTCCCTCAGCCCCAGCATTTT.